The clone carrying this T cell receptor beta chain was observed a handful of times. Stem cell-like memory, regulatory, central memory and naive CD4+ cells were sorted via CD45RO/CCR7/CD25/CD127/CD95/CD27. Reverse transcribing all isolated RNA meant expressed TCRB transcripts were sequenced. The data were produced by immunoSEQ multiplex PCR, yet TCRdb's version contains in-frame clones alone and is incomplete. Of about 360,000 clones in the sample, around 12% were seen once. The data belong to a study of beta chain features in type 1 diabetes. Sequenced: naive CD4+ T cells from blood. The sequence derives from a man between 18 and 35 years old in good health.

CDR3 residues: CASSPKIPGAQYF. In nucleotides, the CDR3 is TGTGCCAGCTCACCAAAGATTCCGGGTGCCCAGTACTTC. The chain is built from TRBV18 and TRBJ2-5; D is unresolved. The V end was cut by 2 bases, the J end by 9 bases, with 13 bases between. CDR3 length: 13 residues. CDR1 and CDR2 from the germline V gene are KGHSH and LQKENI.